This T cell receptor (beta chain) was identified during a study of T cells in localized non-small cell lung cancer. Findings and limits, study-wide: Uninvolved adjacent lung had more T cell clonality than any other tissue, topping tumor. The appearance of a median approximately 60 of the top 100 tumor clones was seen in adjacent lung. Since sequencing was restricted to only one region of the tumor, intratumor heterogeneity remains a possibility.

Clones were sequenced by immunoSEQ multiplex PCR, and TCRdb holds only the in-frame ones, with some missing. The table has nearly 25,000 clones, approximately 83% seen once. Turning to this clone: Its antigen is not known.

The sample in question was peripheral blood, obtained before any cancer treatment. The source of this sequence is a male donor aged 60 or over with stage II squamous cell lung carcinoma.

CDR3 DNA: TGCGCCACCTTGGACAGGGAGGGCCACACCGGGGAGCTGTTTTTT. It codes for CATLDREGHTGELFF. V gene TRBV10-1 combines with J gene TRBJ2-2; tentatively, D is TRBD1 (8 bases). V dropped 10 bases and J dropped 3 bases, with 18 bases sitting between them. Germline-derived CDR1 and CDR2 are WNHNN and SYGVQD (reference sequence). The CDR3 length is 15 residues.